These 15 T cell receptor beta chains originate from one sample sequenced in a study of T cell responses to AZD1222 COVID-19 vaccine. The method was immunoSEQ multiplex PCR; TCRdb's version includes in-frame clones alone and lacks a portion of them. The top ten hold 4.7% of the sample, which has about 140,000 clones, approximately 90% seen once. Sequenced material: peripheral blood, taken on day 0 of AZD1222 vaccination. These receptors all come from an adult in good health.

The J gene is TRBJ1-3, the V gene TRBV28, with unresolved D. Germline-derived CDR1 and CDR2 are MDHEN and SYDVKM. Between the trimmed V and J ends, which lost 5 bases and 0 bases, there was a span of 17 bases. The CDR3 has 17 amino acids. Here the CDR3 DNA reads TGTGCCAGCAGTCCCTATTTGGGAAGTCACTCTGGAAACACCATATATTTT. Its translation is CASSPYLGSHSGNTIYF.

The rearrangement uses TRBV7-9 and TRBJ1-4; D uncertain. The V end lost 1 base, the J end lost 4 bases, and 10 bases lay between the germline ends. The CDR3 is made up of 15 amino acids. The germline V gene has CDR1 SEHNR and CDR2 FQNEAQ (reference sequence). The CDR3 sequence: CASSLGPPSNEKLFF. CDR3 DNA sequence: TGTGCCAGCAGCTTAGGACCCCCAAGTAATGAAAAACTGTTTTTT.

This chain's CDR3 is CASSQVGIYGYTF. The CDR3 nucleotides read TGTGCCAGCAGCCAAGTGGGGATCTATGGCTACACCTTC. The chain has TRBV4-2 and TRBJ1-2; D is unresolved. Germline V CDR1 and CDR2: LGHNA, YNFKEQ. With 1 base removed from V and 4 bases from J, the gap between germline ends came to 7 bases. This CDR3 contains 13 residues.

This clone was seen only once. This chain links TRBV4-2 with TRBJ2-7, with D possibly TRBD1 on 5 matching bases. Germline CDR1 LGHNA, CDR2 YNFKEQ. The V end was cut by 1 base, the J end by 9 bases, with 22 bases between. This CDR3 contains 16 residues. This CDR3 is CASSQGYMYGPQGQYF. The CDR3 DNA follows: TGTGCCAGCAGCCAAGGCTATATGTACGGACCTCAGGGGCAGTACTTC.

This clone has just one count. The chain employs TRBV30 and TRBJ1-1, with 11 bases fitting TRBD1. The germline V gene encodes CDR1 GTSNPN and CDR2 SVGIG (reference sequence). The CDR3 runs to 14 residues. V shed 2 bases and J 8 bases; nucleotides not matched to a gene: 7. CDR3 sequence reads: CAWSYPGTGGEAFF. As DNA, the CDR3 is TGTGCCTGGAGTTACCCCGGGACAGGGGGGGAAGCTTTCTTT.

The CDR3 here is CASSRGLAGVTSTDTQYF. For the CDR3, the DNA is TGTGCCAGCAGTCGGGGACTAGCGGGGGTGACTAGCACAGATACGCAGTATTTT. The V call is TRBV2, the J call TRBJ2-3; 14 bases line up with TRBD2. Germline values: CDR1 SNHLY, CDR2 FYNNEI. Germline trimming cut 5 bases from V and 0 bases from J; bases unmatched to any gene: 7. This CDR3 spans 18 amino acids.

This rearrangement joins TRBV2 to TRBJ1-1; no clear D gene. The V gene's germline CDR1 is SNHLY and CDR2 FYNNEI. Trimming took off 7 bases at V and 1 base at J, with 16 bases between the two ends. The CDR3 runs to 15 residues. CDR3 amino acids: CASKVTTQSNTEAFF. The CDR3 DNA reads TGTGCCAGCAAGGTGACCACCCAGTCGAACACTGAAGCTTTCTTT.

This rearrangement joins TRBV5-1 to TRBJ1-5; no reliable D call. The CDR3 is 16 amino acids. CDR1 and CDR2 (germline): SGHRS, YFSETQ. Trimming removed 0 bases at V and 0 bases at J, with 10 bases between. The CDR3 bases are TGCGCCAGCAGCTTGGAGGGTGGATTTAGCAATCAGCCCCAGCATTTT. Translation gives CASSLEGGFSNQPQHF.

This clone showed up just once. The genes are TRBV28 and TRBJ2-5, with 10 bases that match TRBD2. The CDR3 runs to 18 residues. Germline loops: CDR1 MDHEN, CDR2 SYDVKM. Trimming cost V 3 bases and J 2 bases; bases outside gene matches: 12. CDR3 sequence: CASSLRASGGAKQETQYF. CDR3 DNA: TGTGCCAGCAGTTTGAGGGCTAGCGGGGGAGCCAAACAAGAGACCCAGTACTTC. The whole variable domain, filled in from reference TRBV28 and TRBJ2-5, reads DVKVTQSSRYLVKRTGEKVFLECVQDMDHENMFWYRQDPGLGLRLIYFSYDVKMKEKGDIPEGYSVSREKKERFSLILESASTNQTSMYLCASSLRASGGAKQETQYFGPGTRLLVL.

This clone has a single count. The chain couples TRBV6-5 to TRBJ1-2; the match to TRBD1 covers 11 bases. Germline V gene sequence: CDR1 MNHEY, CDR2 SVGAGI. J was trimmed by 5 bases and V by 2 bases; bases with no gene match: 4. The CDR3 consists of 15 residues. The chain's CDR3 is CASSYGQGAEYGYTF. CDR3 nucleotide sequence: TGTGCCAGCAGTTACGGACAGGGGGCAGAGTATGGCTACACCTTC.

The chain joins TRBV27 to TRBJ1-2; D remains unclear. Germline V gene lookup returns CDR1 MNHEY and CDR2 SMNVEV (reference sequence). The CDR3 covers 13 residues. With 4 bases removed from V and 8 bases from J, the gap between germline ends came to 14 bases. The CDR3 protein is CASSYSWGWGYTF. The CDR3 nucleotides are TGTGCCAGCAGTTATAGTTGGGGTTGGGGCTACACCTTC.

The rearrangement uses TRBV10-2 and TRBJ2-3; either TRBD1 or TRBD2 may supply D (5 bases each). CDR1 is WSHSY and CDR2 is SAAADI in the germline V gene. Trimming removed 3 bases at V and 5 bases at J, with 18 bases between. The CDR3 loop spans 16 amino acids. Here the CDR3 reads CASSDRASFREDTQYF. The CDR3, as DNA: TGCGCCAGCAGTGACAGGGCTAGCTTCCGGGAAGATACGCAGTATTTT.

Here the CDR3 reads CASSAEVVYEQYF. CDR3 bases: TGTGCCAGCAGCGCAGAAGTAGTTTACGAGCAGTACTTC. The rearrangement uses TRBV11-2 and TRBJ2-7; unclear D gene. The CDR3 sequence is 13 residues long. Deletions cut 5 bases from V and 4 bases from J, with 12 bases between. Per the germline V gene, CDR1 is SGHAT and CDR2 is FQNNGV. The entire variable domain, with the rest obtained from reference TRBV11-2 and TRBJ2-7, is as follows: EAGVAQSPRYKIIEKRQSVAFWCNPISGHATLYWYQQILGQGPKLLIQFQNNGVVDDSQLPKDRFSAERLKGVDSTLKIQPAKLEDSAVYLCASSAEVVYEQYFGPGTRLTVT.

This rearrangement joins TRBV2 to TRBJ2-5, with D uncertain. This CDR3 has 14 amino acids. In germline, CDR1 is SNHLY, CDR2 FYNNEI. The V and J ends lost 4 bases and 0 bases respectively, with 9 bases between them. The CDR3 region is CASSVSVYQETQYF. CDR3 coding DNA: TGTGCCAGCAGTGTGTCCGTGTACCAAGAGACCCAGTACTTC.

The chain employs TRBV28 and TRBJ2-7; TRBD1 or TRBD2 may be the D gene (6 bases each). Germline values: CDR1 MDHEN, CDR2 SYDVKM. The CDR3 loop spans 15 amino acids. Trimming stripped 10 bases from V and 1 base from J, with 20 bases between. The CDR3 reads CATSTGGGKSYEQYF. The CDR3 DNA follows: TGTGCCACTTCCACCGGGGGCGGAAAATCCTACGAGCAGTACTTC.